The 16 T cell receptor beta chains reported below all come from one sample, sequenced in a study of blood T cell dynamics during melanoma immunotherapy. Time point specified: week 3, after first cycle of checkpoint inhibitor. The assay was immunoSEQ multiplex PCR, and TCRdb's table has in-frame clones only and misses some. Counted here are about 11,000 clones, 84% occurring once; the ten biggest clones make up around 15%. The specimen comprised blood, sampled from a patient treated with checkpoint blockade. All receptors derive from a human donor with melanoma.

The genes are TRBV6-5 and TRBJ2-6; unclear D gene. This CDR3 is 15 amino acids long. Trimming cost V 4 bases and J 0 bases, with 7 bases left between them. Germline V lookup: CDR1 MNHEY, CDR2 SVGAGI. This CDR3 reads CASSFIDSGANVLTF. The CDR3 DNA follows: TGTGCCAGCAGTTTCATAGACTCTGGGGCCAACGTCCTGACTTTC.

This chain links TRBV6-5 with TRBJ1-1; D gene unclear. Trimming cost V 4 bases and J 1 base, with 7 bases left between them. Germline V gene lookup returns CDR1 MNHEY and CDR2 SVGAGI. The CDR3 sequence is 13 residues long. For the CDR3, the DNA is TGTGCCAGCAGTTGGCGGCAGAACACTGAAGCTTTCTTT. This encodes CASSWRQNTEAFF.

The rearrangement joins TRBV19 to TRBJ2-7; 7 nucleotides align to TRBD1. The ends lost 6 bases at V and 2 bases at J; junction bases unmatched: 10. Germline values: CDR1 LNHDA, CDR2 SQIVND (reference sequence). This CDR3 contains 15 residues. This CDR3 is CASSPQDRPAYEQYF. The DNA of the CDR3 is TGTGCCAGTAGCCCCCAGGACAGGCCCGCCTACGAGCAGTACTTC.

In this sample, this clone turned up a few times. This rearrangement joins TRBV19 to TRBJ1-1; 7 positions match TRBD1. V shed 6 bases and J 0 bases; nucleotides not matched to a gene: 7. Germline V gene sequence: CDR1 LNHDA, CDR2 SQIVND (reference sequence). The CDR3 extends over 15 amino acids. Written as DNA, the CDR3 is TGTGCCAGTAGACGACAGGGAGAAATGAACACTGAAGCTTTCTTT. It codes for CASRRQGEMNTEAFF.

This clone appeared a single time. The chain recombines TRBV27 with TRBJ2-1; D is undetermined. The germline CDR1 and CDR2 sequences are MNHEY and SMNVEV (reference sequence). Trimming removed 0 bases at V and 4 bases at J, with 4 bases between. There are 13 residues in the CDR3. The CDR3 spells CASSLSDYNEQFF. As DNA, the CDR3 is TGTGCCAGCAGTTTATCGGATTACAATGAGCAGTTCTTC.

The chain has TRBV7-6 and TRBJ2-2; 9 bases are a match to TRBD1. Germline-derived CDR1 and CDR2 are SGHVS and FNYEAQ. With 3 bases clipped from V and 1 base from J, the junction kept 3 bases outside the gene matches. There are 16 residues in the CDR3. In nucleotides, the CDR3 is TGTGCCAGCAGCTTTCGACAGGGGGGGAACACCGGGGAGCTGTTTTTT. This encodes CASSFRQGGNTGELFF. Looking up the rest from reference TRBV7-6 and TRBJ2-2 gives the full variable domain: GAGVSQSPRYKVTKRGQDVALRCDPISGHVSLYWYRQALGQGPEFLTYFNYEAQQDKSGLPNDRFSAERPEGSISTLTIQRTEQRDSAMYRCASSFRQGGNTGELFFGEGSRLTVL.

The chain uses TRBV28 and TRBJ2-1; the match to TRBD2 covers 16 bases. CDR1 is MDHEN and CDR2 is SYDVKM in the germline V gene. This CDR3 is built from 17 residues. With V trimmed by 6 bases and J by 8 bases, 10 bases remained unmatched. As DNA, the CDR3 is TGTGCCAGCAGATCCGGGACTAGCGGGGGGGCATTCCATGAGCAGTTCTTC. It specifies CASRSGTSGGAFHEQFF.

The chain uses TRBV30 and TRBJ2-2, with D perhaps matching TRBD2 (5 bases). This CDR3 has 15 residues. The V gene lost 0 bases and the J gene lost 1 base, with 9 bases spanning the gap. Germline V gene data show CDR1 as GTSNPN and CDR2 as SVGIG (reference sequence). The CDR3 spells CAWSVKAGNTGELFF. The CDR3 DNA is TGTGCCTGGAGTGTAAAGGCGGGGAACACCGGGGAGCTGTTTTTT.

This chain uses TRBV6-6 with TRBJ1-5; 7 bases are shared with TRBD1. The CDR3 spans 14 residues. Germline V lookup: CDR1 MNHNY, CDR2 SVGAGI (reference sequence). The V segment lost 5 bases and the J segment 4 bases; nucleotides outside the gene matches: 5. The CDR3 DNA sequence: TGTGCCAGCAGTCGACAGGGCCAGAATCAGCCCCAGCATTTT. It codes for CASSRQGQNQPQHF.

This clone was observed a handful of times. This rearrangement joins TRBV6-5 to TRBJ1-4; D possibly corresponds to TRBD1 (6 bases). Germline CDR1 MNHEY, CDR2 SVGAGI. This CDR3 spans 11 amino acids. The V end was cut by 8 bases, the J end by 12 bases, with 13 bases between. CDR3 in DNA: TGTGCCAGCCCCAACCCAGGGGAACTGTTTTTT. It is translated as CASPNPGELFF.

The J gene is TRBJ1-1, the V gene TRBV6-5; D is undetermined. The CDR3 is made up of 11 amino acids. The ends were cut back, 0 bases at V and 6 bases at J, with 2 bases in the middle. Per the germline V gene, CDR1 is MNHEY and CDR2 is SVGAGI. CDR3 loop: CASSYSPEAFF. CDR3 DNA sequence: TGTGCCAGCAGTTACTCTCCTGAAGCTTTCTTT.

CDR3 nucleotide sequence: TGTGCCAGCAGCTTGGGGGGGGCTTATGAAGCTTTCTTT. It is translated as CASSLGGAYEAFF. The chain employs TRBV5-8 and TRBJ1-1; weak D call: TRBD1 (6 bases). V was cut by 0 bases and J by 7 bases, with 10 bases left in between. The CDR3 sequence is 13 residues long. Germline assignment: CDR1 SGHTS and CDR2 YDEGEE.

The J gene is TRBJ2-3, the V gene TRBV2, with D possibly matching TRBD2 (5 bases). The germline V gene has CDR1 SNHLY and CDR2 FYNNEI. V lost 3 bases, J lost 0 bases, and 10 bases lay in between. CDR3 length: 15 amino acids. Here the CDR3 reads CASSDGSESTDTQYF. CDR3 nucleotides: TGTGCCAGCAGTGACGGTAGCGAGAGCACAGATACGCAGTATTTT.

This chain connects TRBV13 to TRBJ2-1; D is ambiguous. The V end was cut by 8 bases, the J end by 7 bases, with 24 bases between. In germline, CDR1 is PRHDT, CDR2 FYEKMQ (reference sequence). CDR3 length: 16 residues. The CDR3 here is CASLWSPDRKRNEQFF. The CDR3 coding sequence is TGTGCCAGCCTTTGGTCCCCGGATCGCAAACGGAATGAGCAGTTCTTC.

The CDR3 nucleotides read TGTGCCAGCAGGGACCTTGGGGCGGGGGGGCCTGAGCAGTTCTTC. This sequence encodes CASRDLGAGGPEQFF. This chain links TRBV27 with TRBJ2-1; 9 nucleotides agree with TRBD2. J was trimmed by 9 bases and V by 6 bases; bases with no gene match: 12. Germline-derived CDR1 and CDR2 are MNHEY and SMNVEV (reference sequence). The CDR3 spans 15 residues.

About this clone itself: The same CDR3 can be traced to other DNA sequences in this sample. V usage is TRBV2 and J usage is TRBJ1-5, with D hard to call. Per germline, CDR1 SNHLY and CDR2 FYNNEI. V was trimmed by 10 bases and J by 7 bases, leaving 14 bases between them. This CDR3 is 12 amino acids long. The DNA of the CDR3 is TGTGCCACCCGACGGTACAACCAGCCCCAGCATTTT. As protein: CATRRYNQPQHF.